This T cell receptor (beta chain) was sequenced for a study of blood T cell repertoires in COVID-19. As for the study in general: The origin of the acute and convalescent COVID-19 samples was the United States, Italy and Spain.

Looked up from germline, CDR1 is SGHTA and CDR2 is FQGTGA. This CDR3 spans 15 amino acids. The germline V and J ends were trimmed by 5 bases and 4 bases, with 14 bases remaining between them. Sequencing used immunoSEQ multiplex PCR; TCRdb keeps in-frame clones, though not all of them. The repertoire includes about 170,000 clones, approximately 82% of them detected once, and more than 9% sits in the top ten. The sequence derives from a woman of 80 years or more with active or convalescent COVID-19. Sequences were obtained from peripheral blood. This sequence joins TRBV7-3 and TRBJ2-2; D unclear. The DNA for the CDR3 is TGTGCCAGCAGCCCAACTACCTCTTCCACCGGGGAGCTGTTTTTT. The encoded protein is CASSPTTSSTGELFF.